Sequencing of this T cell receptor beta chain was carried out in a study of radiation and T cells in renal cell carcinoma. V shed 6 bases and J shed 1 base, with 15 bases lying between them. The V gene's germline CDR1 is SNHLY and CDR2 FYNNEI. The CDR3 has 15 amino acids. Overall study results and limits: Top tumor clonotypes rose in blood 2 weeks post-radiation, then contracted.

The data were produced by immunoSEQ multiplex PCR, yet TCRdb's version contains in-frame clones alone and is incomplete. The sample consists of 40,000 to 50,000 clones, roughly 80% of them appearing once. With regard to this clone: The antigen is not known.

Time point specified: blood 4 weeks post-SBRT, at nephrectomy. Treatment reported: 15 Gy SBRT to primary tumor, nephrectomy 4 weeks later. Nephrectomy followed 15 Gy stereotactic body radiation by 4 weeks. After SBRT, blood was collected at 2 and 4 weeks, plus baseline. This renal cell carcinoma was of the clear cell type. The sequencing used blood, collected from a patient whose treatment included radiotherapy and nephrectomy. The origin of this receptor is a woman in her sixties or seventies with renal cell carcinoma. The chain joins TRBV2 to TRBJ1-1; D might be TRBD1 (6 bases). The CDR3 reads CASRLRRTANTEAFF. CDR3 DNA sequence: TGTGCCAGCAGGCTCCGACGGACAGCGAACACTGAAGCTTTCTTT.